Below are 31 T cell receptor beta chains sequenced from a single sample in a study of control samples from healthy donors and cancer patients. TCRdb keeps only in-frame clones here, not all; method: immunoSEQ multiplex PCR. The table shows 100,000 to 150,000 clones, with just under 90% occurring only once. The sample taken for sequencing was PBMCs. Receptors originate from a man between 45 and 60 years old with head and neck cancer.

Only a few counts were recorded for this clone. In nucleotides, the CDR3 is TGTGCCAGCAGCTTGGACAGGAATAATTCACCCCTCCACTTT. Translation: CASSLDRNNSPLHF. V usage is TRBV5-8 and J usage is TRBJ1-6; D may be TRBD1 (5 bases). CDR1 is SGHTS and CDR2 is YDEGEE in the germline V gene. With 0 bases removed from V and 5 bases from J, the gap between germline ends came to 6 bases. The CDR3 has 14 amino acids.

The table lists this clone with a count of one. This chain uses TRBV10-3 with TRBJ1-6; possibly TRBD1 for D (6 bases). The CDR3 consists of 16 residues. Between the trimmed V and J ends, which lost 6 bases and 5 bases, there was a span of 17 bases. Germline V gene sequence: CDR1 ENHRY, CDR2 SYGVKD. The CDR3 is CAISRTAGMDNSPLHF. The CDR3 coding sequence is TGTGCCATCAGCCGGACAGCCGGTATGGATAATTCACCCCTCCACTTT.

This chain uses TRBV5-4 with TRBJ2-2; TRBD1 agrees at 11 bases. V shed 5 bases and J 5 bases; nucleotides not matched to a gene: 8. The CDR3 is made up of 16 amino acids. The germline CDR1 and CDR2 sequences are SGHNT and YYREEE (reference sequence). The CDR3 spells CASSSGTGGWTGELFF. CDR3 nucleotide sequence: TGTGCCAGCAGTTCCGGGACAGGGGGGTGGACCGGGGAGCTGTTTTTT.

The chain employs TRBV7-2 and TRBJ1-2; tentative D call: TRBD1 (5 bases). This CDR3 contains 15 residues. Trimming removed 5 bases from V and 3 bases from J, with 16 bases in between. Germline lookup yields CDR1 SGHTA and CDR2 FQGNSA. CDR3 sequence (DNA): TGTGCCAGCAGCGCTATCCTCGGGACTCACTATGGCTACACCTTC. Its translation is CASSAILGTHYGYTF.

The gene calls are TRBV11-2 and TRBJ1-1, with D uncertain. Germline V gene lookup returns CDR1 SGHAT and CDR2 FQNNGV. The CDR3 length is 10 residues. Trimming pared 1 base from V and 7 bases from J, leaving 1 base between. CDR3 loop: CASSLGEAFF. CDR3 DNA: TGTGCCAGCAGCTTAGGTGAAGCTTTCTTT.

CDR3 sequence reads: CASSRTGELFF. In nucleotides, the CDR3 is TGTGCCAGCAGTCGTACAGGGGAACTGTTTTTT. V gene TRBV28 combines with J gene TRBJ1-4; 7 bases line up with TRBD1. Germline CDR1 is MDHEN and CDR2 is SYDVKM. The CDR3 sequence is 11 residues long. The junction had 3 bases not matched to a gene; V was cut back by 5 bases and J by 12 bases.

This clone was seen just once. The chain carries TRBV4-1 and TRBJ2-1; D unclear. The CDR3 length is 17 residues. Germline V gives CDR1 MGHRA, CDR2 YSYEKL. The V end was cut by 7 bases, the J end by 0 bases, with 19 bases between. The CDR3 DNA sequence: TGCGCCAGCACACAGAGTGGTGGCCCGAACTCCTACAATGAGCAGTTCTTC. This encodes CASTQSGGPNSYNEQFF.

The CDR3 loop reads CAWSANEKLFF. The CDR3 DNA sequence: TGTGCCTGGAGTGCGAATGAAAAACTGTTTTTT. The genes are TRBV30 and TRBJ1-4; D not certain. Germline CDR1 and CDR2: GTSNPN and SVGIG (reference sequence). V lost 1 base, J lost 5 bases, and 2 bases lay in between. The CDR3 has 11 residues.

The chain uses TRBV5-4 and TRBJ2-3; TRBD2 matches at 11 bases. The V gene's germline CDR1 is SGHNT and CDR2 YYREEE (reference sequence). The CDR3 loop spans 14 amino acids. V lost 4 bases to trimming and J lost 8 bases; unmatched junction nucleotides: 6. The CDR3 protein is CASSAYSGGATQYF. The DNA of the CDR3 is TGTGCCAGCAGCGCCTATAGCGGGGGGGCTACGCAGTATTTT.

The genes are TRBV11-2 and TRBJ1-1, with TRBD1 matching over 12 bases. The V gene's germline CDR1 is SGHAT and CDR2 FQNNGV. After removal of 1 base from V and 5 bases from J, the junction contained 5 bases not matched to a gene. The CDR3 runs 16 residues. This chain's CDR3 is CASSLGWDRGPTEAFF. CDR3 in DNA: TGTGCCAGCAGCTTAGGGTGGGACAGGGGGCCTACTGAAGCTTTCTTT.

The chain is built from TRBV7-6 and TRBJ2-3; D is undetermined. V was pared by 3 bases and J by 8 bases, with 6 bases between. Looked up from germline, CDR1 is SGHVS and CDR2 is FNYEAQ. The CDR3 sequence is 11 residues long. DNA of the CDR3: TGTGCCAGCAGCTTTCGTGGTACGCAGTATTTT. This translates into CASSFRGTQYF. Combining the CDR3 with reference TRBV7-6 and TRBJ2-3 gives the whole variable domain GAGVSQSPRYKVTKRGQDVALRCDPISGHVSLYWYRQALGQGPEFLTYFNYEAQQDKSGLPNDRFSAERPEGSISTLTIQRTEQRDSAMYRCASSFRGTQYFGPGTRLTVL.

The chain has TRBV19 and TRBJ2-3, with D hard to call. The ends were cut back, 3 bases at V and 2 bases at J, with 15 bases in the middle. Germline V CDR1 and CDR2: LNHDA, SQIVND (reference sequence). The CDR3 spans 16 residues. The CDR3: CASSIPRARHTDTQYF. The CDR3 nucleotides are TGTGCCAGTAGTATTCCTCGGGCCCGGCACACAGATACGCAGTATTTT.

In DNA form, the CDR3 reads TGTGCCAGCAGTGAAAGTGGGGGAGGGACTCGGGGATCACCCCTCCACTTT. Protein sequence: CASSESGGGTRGSPLHF. V is TRBV6-1 and J is TRBJ1-6; D is possibly TRBD1 (5 bases). Germline assignment: CDR1 MNHNS and CDR2 SASEGT. The CDR3 extends over 17 amino acids. Trimming removed 2 bases from V and 10 bases from J, with 21 bases in between.

The V and J genes are TRBV15 and TRBJ2-3; D unresolved. Germline CDR1 and CDR2: LNHNV and YYDKDF (reference sequence). V lost 3 bases and J lost 6, with 7 bases in between. The CDR3 extends over 12 amino acids. The CDR3 here is CATSRELDTQYF. CDR3 DNA sequence: TGTGCCACCAGCAGGGAACTGGATACGCAGTATTTT.

This rearrangement joins TRBV7-2 to TRBJ1-1; D gene unclear. V was trimmed by 3 bases and J by 0 bases, leaving 8 bases between them. Germline CDR1 and CDR2: SGHTA and FQGNSA. CDR3 size: 14 residues. Written as DNA, the CDR3 is TGTGCCAGCAGCTTCGTCTCAGTGAACACTGAAGCTTTCTTT. This sequence encodes CASSFVSVNTEAFF.

CDR3 nucleotide sequence: TGTGCCAGCAGTTACTCGTATGAGGGAGGCTCTGAAGCTTTCTTT. Protein product: CASSYSYEGGSEAFF. This chain joins TRBV6-5 and TRBJ1-1, with D unclear. This CDR3 spans 15 amino acids. Trimming left V 0 bases short and J 6 bases short, with 14 bases between. Germline CDR1 MNHEY, CDR2 SVGAGI.

The CDR3 bases are TGTGCCAGCAGCTTGAGGTCCTCCTCCCGGGAGACCCAGTACTTC. Protein sequence: CASSLRSSSRETQYF. The V and J genes are TRBV7-6 and TRBJ2-5; D is unresolved. Trimming removed 3 bases from V and 5 bases from J, with 16 bases in between. Germline V CDR1 and CDR2: SGHVS, FNYEAQ. The CDR3 sequence is 15 residues long. The complete variable domain, with remaining parts taken from reference TRBV7-6 and TRBJ2-5, reads GAGVSQSPRYKVTKRGQDVALRCDPISGHVSLYWYRQALGQGPEFLTYFNYEAQQDKSGLPNDRFSAERPEGSISTLTIQRTEQRDSAMYRCASSLRSSSRETQYFGPGTRLLVL.

The chain has TRBV6-1 and TRBJ1-2; tentative D call: TRBD1 (6 bases). The CDR3 has 15 amino acids. Germline V CDR1 and CDR2: MNHNS, SASEGT. V was cut by 1 base and J by 4 bases, with 13 bases left in between. In DNA form, the CDR3 reads TGTGCCAGCAGTGAAGTAACAGGGCATAGCTATGGCTACACCTTC. Translated, it gives CASSEVTGHSYGYTF.

The chain combines TRBV30 with TRBJ1-2; possible D gene TRBD1, 5 bases. Trimming pared 0 bases from V and 5 bases from J, leaving 19 bases between. The CDR3 length is 16 residues. CDR1 and CDR2 from the germline V gene are GTSNPN and SVGIG (reference sequence). DNA of the CDR3: TGTGCCTGGAGTGTCCAGGGCCTGATGATTCGGTATGGCTACACCTTC. This encodes CAWSVQGLMIRYGYTF.

V usage is TRBV2 and J usage is TRBJ2-7, with D maybe TRBD1 (6 bases). The CDR3 has 15 residues. The V end was cut by 7 bases, the J end by 4 bases, with 20 bases between. CDR1 and CDR2 (germline): SNHLY, FYNNEI. The CDR3 region is CASKSRGPIQYEQYF. The CDR3 nucleotides read TGTGCCAGCAAATCCAGGGGCCCGATACAATACGAGCAGTACTTC.

The V call is TRBV13, the J call TRBJ1-6, with a weak D call TRBD1 (5 bases). V gave up 4 bases and J gave up 4 bases, with 14 bases separating them. Germline V lookup: CDR1 PRHDT, CDR2 FYEKMQ (reference sequence). The CDR3 runs to 16 residues. In DNA, the CDR3 is TGTGCCAGCAGCTCGGGACGGCCGGATTATAATTCACCCCTCCACTTT. Its protein product is CASSSGRPDYNSPLHF.

The chain joins TRBV6-5 to TRBJ1-1; no clear D gene. The CDR3 extends over 12 amino acids. Per germline, CDR1 MNHEY and CDR2 SVGAGI. Trimming took off 0 bases at V and 1 base at J, with 0 bases between the two ends. The CDR3 coding sequence is TGTGCCAGCAGTTACTCGAACACTGAAGCTTTCTTT. As protein: CASSYSNTEAFF.

CDR3 DNA sequence: TGTGCCAGCAGTTTGGGGCAGAACCCCTACGAGCAGTACTTC. Translated: CASSLGQNPYEQYF. This chain uses TRBV28 with TRBJ2-7; D possibly corresponds to TRBD1 (5 bases). Trimming removed 3 bases from V and 2 bases from J, with 11 bases in between. Looked up from germline, CDR1 is MDHEN and CDR2 is SYDVKM. The CDR3 is 14 residues long.

The V gene is TRBV2, the J gene TRBJ1-3; D gene uncertain. Germline CDR1 and CDR2: SNHLY and FYNNEI. The CDR3 contains 12 residues. Deletions cut 6 bases from V and 4 bases from J, with 7 bases between. The CDR3 DNA follows: TGTGCCAGCAGCGTGGGGGGAAACACCATATATTTT. Its protein product is CASSVGGNTIYF.

The rearrangement uses TRBV7-9 and TRBJ1-3; 7 bases agree with TRBD1. TRBJ2-2 matches the DNA end more closely, so the J call is doubtful. Germline V gene sequence: CDR1 SEHNR, CDR2 FQNEAQ (reference sequence). The CDR3 loop spans 15 amino acids. The CDR3 DNA follows: TGTGCCAGCAGCCTCGGACAGGCGAACACCGGGGAGCTGTTTTTT. Its translation: CASSLGQANTGELFF.

The gene calls are TRBV28 and TRBJ2-5, with no clear D. With 2 bases removed from V and 5 bases from J, the gap between germline ends came to 9 bases. Germline loops: CDR1 MDHEN, CDR2 SYDVKM. This CDR3 contains 13 residues. CDR3 residues: CASSLGVMETQYF. The CDR3 DNA reads as TGTGCCAGCAGTTTAGGGGTGATGGAGACCCAGTACTTC.

The chain employs TRBV27 and TRBJ2-4, with 9 nucleotides matching TRBD1. The CDR3 runs 14 residues. Germline CDR1 MNHEY, CDR2 SMNVEV (reference sequence). V lost 3 bases and J lost 8; bases outside the gene matches: 5. The CDR3 spells CASSLRDREDIQYF. For the CDR3, the DNA is TGTGCCAGCAGTTTGCGGGACAGGGAAGACATTCAGTACTTC.

The V and J genes are TRBV30 and TRBJ1-2; 9 positions agree with TRBD1. The germline V gene encodes CDR1 GTSNPN and CDR2 SVGIG (reference sequence). Trimming took 4 bases from V and 1 from J; bases not matched to a gene: 4. The CDR3 is made up of 14 amino acids. CDR3 DNA: TGTGCCTGGACCCGGGACAGGGTTAACTATGGCTACACCTTC. It codes for CAWTRDRVNYGYTF.

The chain is built from TRBV24-1 and TRBJ2-3; 8 nucleotides align to TRBD2. V dropped 8 bases and J dropped 6; count of bases not matched to a gene: 6. Germline V gene data show CDR1 as KGHDR and CDR2 as SFDVKD. CDR3 size: 13 residues. In DNA form, the CDR3 reads TGTGCCACCATGAGTAGCGGGGAGGATACGCAGTATTTT. The encoded protein is CATMSSGEDTQYF.

There are a few counts of this clone. The genes are TRBV7-9 and TRBJ2-1, with no clear D. V was trimmed by 1 base and J by 6 bases, leaving 7 bases between them. The length of the CDR3 is 13 residues. In germline, CDR1 is SEHNR, CDR2 FQNEAQ (reference sequence). The CDR3 reads CASSLVSSNEQFF. The CDR3 DNA follows: TGTGCCAGCAGCTTAGTGAGCAGCAATGAGCAGTTCTTC.

The chain has TRBV7-2 and TRBJ1-6; no definite D call. Per the germline V gene, CDR1 is SGHTA and CDR2 is FQGNSA. The CDR3 length is 15 residues. V lost 1 base to trimming and J lost 6 bases, with 10 bases between them. CDR3 DNA sequence: TGTGCCAGCAGCTTAGGGGGAAAGGCTAATTCACCCCTCCACTTT. As protein: CASSLGGKANSPLHF.